Only one count was recorded for the clone carrying this TCR beta chain. Antigen: not known. These data belong to a study of shared clonotypes between healthy human individuals. The data were produced by immunoSEQ multiplex PCR, yet TCRdb's version contains in-frame clones alone and is incomplete. Of about 700,000 clones listed, about 92% were seen once; the top ten hold approximately 24%. Study-level results: Clonotype sharing among donors was thought likely to change with sequencing depth. Few donors restricted represented genetic and exposure-history diversity.

CDR1 is MNHEY and CDR2 is SMNVEV in the germline V gene (reference sequence). This CDR3 is built from 13 residues. The V and J ends lost 8 bases and 0 bases respectively, with 11 bases between them. Naive CD8 isolation took CD45RO-negative cells positively selected for CCR7 and excluded terminally differentiated effector memory CD45RA+ cells. Sequencing was done on a sample of naive CD8+ T cells sorted from blood. The chain has TRBV27 and TRBJ2-7; D gene ambiguous. This clonotype originated in a man aged 25 to 40 in good health. CDR3 sequence reads: CASRARGSYEQYF. The CDR3 DNA reads as TGTGCCAGCCGGGCCCGTGGCTCCTACGAGCAGTACTTC.